What follows is one T cell receptor (beta chain) and its context. Its antigen is undetermined. This sample is drawn from a study of cytomegalovirus exposure and HLA in healthy donors. Study-level findings and limits: Roughly uniform depth of sequencing across donors was assumed in presence/absence analyses. The authors excluded some V segments, including TRBV6-2 and TRBV6-3, as indistinguishable. Researchers reported that a few CMV-associated chains were confirmed in vitro as CMV antigen-specific. Other equally common chains were less clonally expanded than HLA-associated TCR beta chains, a later analysis showed.

60 Vbeta and 13 Jbeta primers were used in PCR. Assay: immunoSEQ multiplex PCR; the TCRdb copy retains only in-frame clones and omits some. Here the sample spans about 120,000 clones, roughly 80% being singletons. Germline CDR1 reads SGHNT; CDR2 reads YYREEE (reference sequence). This CDR3 has 14 amino acids. V dropped 9 bases and J dropped 8; count of bases not matched to a gene: 10. This chain connects TRBV5-4 to TRBJ2-1; 11 nucleotides match TRBD2. Sequencing used PBMCs. This receptor was obtained from a woman aged 40 to 55 in good health and CMV-seropositive. The CDR3 DNA follows: TGTGCCACCCTTAGCGGGGGGGCCGTCTATGAGCAGTTCTTC. Its translation is CATLSGGAVYEQFF.